The 22 T cell receptor beta chains listed next were all sequenced from one sample in a study of technical replicates of blood from a few donors. Method: immunoSEQ multiplex PCR; TCRdb's copy keeps in-frame clones and lacks some. The sample gives under 100,000 clones, more than 90% of which show up once; over 0.2% is in the top ten. Sequencing input: T cells isolated from PBMCs. These receptors all come from a human donor in good health.

This clone was seen only once. CDR3 in DNA: TGTGCCAGCAGCTTAGGCGGGACAGGGGGTCCCGGGGAGCTGTTTTTT. Amino acid sequence: CASSLGGTGGPGELFF. This chain connects TRBV13 to TRBJ2-2; 11 positions agree with TRBD1. The germline V gene has CDR1 PRHDT and CDR2 FYEKMQ (reference sequence). The CDR3 is 16 amino acids. The V and J ends lost 0 bases and 6 bases, in that order; junction bases with no gene match: 3.

This chain uses TRBV27 with TRBJ2-7; tentative D call: TRBD1 (6 bases). Germline assignment: CDR1 MNHEY and CDR2 SMNVEV (reference sequence). This CDR3 is built from 15 residues. Trimming shortened V by 2 bases and J by 3 bases, and 14 bases separated the two germline ends. CDR3 DNA sequence: TGTGCCAGCAGTTTAGGTGCGACAGGATTCTACGAGCAGTACTTC. Amino acids: CASSLGATGFYEQYF.

The V and J genes are TRBV30 and TRBJ1-5; a possible D gene is TRBD1 (6 bases). The CDR3 is 13 amino acids. The germline gives CDR1 GTSNPN, CDR2 SVGIG (reference sequence). V gave up 5 bases and J gave up 3 bases, with 11 bases separating them. CDR3 bases: TGTGCCTGGGCCCGGGACAACAATCAGCCCCAGCATTTT. As protein: CAWARDNNQPQHF.

The chain combines TRBV29-1 with TRBJ2-4; D is perhaps TRBD1 (5 bases). The CDR3 totals 14 residues. CDR1 and CDR2 from the germline V gene are SQVTM and ANQGSEA. V lost 5 bases and J 3 bases, leaving 14 bases between the germline ends. The CDR3 DNA sequence: TGCAGCGTTCAGGGCCGGTTTGGCAAAAACATTCAGTACTTC. This gives the protein CSVQGRFGKNIQYF. Based on the CDR3 plus reference TRBV29-1 and TRBJ2-4, the full variable domain is SAVISQKPSRDICQRGTSLTIQCQVDSQVTMMFWYRQQPGQSLTLIATANQGSEATYESGFVIDKFPISRPNLTFSTLTVSNMSPEDSSIYLCSVQGRFGKNIQYFGAGTRLSVL.

The chain joins TRBV30 to TRBJ1-4; 9 bases line up with TRBD1. The V segment lost 3 bases and the J segment 8 bases; nucleotides outside the gene matches: 10. Germline CDR1 and CDR2: GTSNPN and SVGIG (reference sequence). There are 15 residues in the CDR3. CDR3 sequence: CAWSDTGTGMEKLFF. CDR3 in DNA: TGTGCCTGGAGCGATACCGGGACAGGGATGGAAAAACTGTTTTTT.

The CDR3 reads CASSHHSGIPSMNTEAFF. The CDR3 DNA follows: TGTGCCAGCAGCCACCACTCAGGTATTCCCTCAATGAACACTGAAGCTTTCTTT. J is TRBJ1-1 and V is TRBV16; D gene uncertain. CDR3 length: 18 amino acids. The germline gives CDR1 KGHSY, CDR2 FQNENV. Trimming stripped 3 bases from V and 0 bases from J, with 20 bases between.

The rearrangement uses TRBV25-1 and TRBJ2-3, with 8 bases matching TRBD2. Germline CDR1 is MGHDK and CDR2 is SYGVNS. Losses at the gene ends were 5 bases for V and 2 bases for J; bases not matched to a gene: 6. The CDR3 is made up of 15 amino acids. CDR3 sequence: CASSNSGAYTDTQYF. CDR3 in DNA: TGTGCCAGCAGTAATAGCGGGGCTTACACAGATACGCAGTATTTT.

This clone came up once. The genes are TRBV4-1 and TRBJ1-4; D might be TRBD1 (6 bases). Trimming stripped 4 bases from V and 7 bases from J, with 16 bases between. The length of the CDR3 is 15 residues. The V gene's germline CDR1 is MGHRA and CDR2 YSYEKL. In DNA, the CDR3 is TGCGCCAGCAGCCCCCAGTACAGGGTCGGTGAAAAACTGTTTTTT. It translates to CASSPQYRVGEKLFF.

The chain links TRBV11-3 to TRBJ2-7; TRBD1 matches 7 bases. V lost 1 base and J lost 4; bases outside the gene matches: 4. Germline CDR1 is SGHNT and CDR2 is YENEEA. This CDR3 is 14 amino acids long. CDR3 DNA: TGTGCCAGCAGCTTAGCGGCAGGGGGATACGAGCAGTACTTC. Protein sequence: CASSLAAGGYEQYF. The full variable domain, with the rest looked up from reference TRBV11-3 and TRBJ2-7, is EAGVVQSPRYKIIEKKQPVAFWCNPISGHNTLYWYLQNLGQGPELLIRYENEEAVDDSQLPKDRFSAERLKGVDSTLKIQPAELGDSAVYLCASSLAAGGYEQYFGPGTRLTVT.

This clone was picked up one time. This chain connects TRBV4-2 to TRBJ2-7; 8 positions match TRBD2. This CDR3 is built from 16 residues. CDR1 and CDR2 from the germline V gene are LGHNA and YNFKEQ. The V segment lost 0 bases and the J segment 0 bases; nucleotides outside the gene matches: 4. CDR3 coding DNA: TGTGCCAGCAGCCAAGAACCGGGAGGGAGCTCCTACGAGCAGTACTTC. Its translation is CASSQEPGGSSYEQYF.

The chain has TRBV4-2 and TRBJ2-2; TRBD1 agrees at 9 bases. J gave up 4 bases and V 1 base, and 7 bases lay outside the gene matches. CDR3 length: 17 amino acids. Germline CDR1 reads LGHNA; CDR2 reads YNFKEQ. The CDR3 region has the DNA TGTGCCAGCAGCCAAGGAGGAGGGACAGGGCGCACCGGGGAGCTGTTTTTT. It is translated as CASSQGGGTGRTGELFF.

The chain carries TRBV6-1 and TRBJ1-5; D unresolved. This CDR3 is 13 amino acids long. Trimming removed 2 bases at V and 7 bases at J, with 9 bases between. The germline V gene encodes CDR1 MNHNS and CDR2 SASEGT. The CDR3 loop reads CASSELERQPQHF. In nucleotides, the CDR3 is TGTGCCAGCAGTGAATTAGAGAGACAGCCCCAGCATTTT.

The chain is built from TRBV2 and TRBJ2-2, with 8 bases aligning to TRBD1. The CDR3 consists of 15 residues. J gave up 6 bases and V 1 base, and 4 bases lay outside the gene matches. The germline CDR1 and CDR2 sequences are SNHLY and FYNNEI. This CDR3 reads CASSEGVQGAGELFF. CDR3 in DNA: TGTGCCAGCAGTGAAGGTGTACAGGGGGCCGGGGAGCTGTTTTTT.

The rearrangement joins TRBV9 to TRBJ2-1; D may be TRBD2 (5 bases). Trimming pared 2 bases from V and 0 bases from J, leaving 9 bases between. Germline-derived CDR1 and CDR2 are SGDLS and YYNGEE. The CDR3 is made up of 15 amino acids. As DNA, the CDR3 is TGTGCCAGCAGCGTTCGGGATATCTCCTACAATGAGCAGTTCTTC. This translates into CASSVRDISYNEQFF.

The CDR3 DNA is TGTGCCAGCCTAGGGGGTGCAACCACAGATACGCAGTATTTT. The encoded protein is CASLGGATTDTQYF. This chain joins TRBV6-5 and TRBJ2-3; weak D call: TRBD1 (6 bases). Germline values: CDR1 MNHEY, CDR2 SVGAGI. The V gene lost 8 bases and the J gene lost 2 bases, with 14 bases spanning the gap. The CDR3 runs to 14 residues.

The J gene is TRBJ2-1, the V gene TRBV5-1; TRBD1 is a possible D gene (6 bases). The CDR3 sequence is 17 residues long. The V gene's germline CDR1 is SGHRS and CDR2 YFSETQ. Trimming took 1 base from V and 2 from J, leaving 16 bases between them. The chain's CDR3 is CASSLTNTGNPYNEQFF. As DNA, the CDR3 is TGCGCCAGCAGCTTGACCAACACAGGGAACCCCTACAATGAGCAGTTCTTC. The whole variable domain, filled in from reference TRBV5-1 and TRBJ2-1, reads KAGVTQTPRYLIKTRGQQVTLSCSPISGHRSVSWYQQTPGQGLQFLFEYFSETQRNKGNFPGRFSGRQFSNSRSEMNVSTLELGDSALYLCASSLTNTGNPYNEQFFGPGTRLTVL.

The genes are TRBV7-9 and TRBJ2-1; D is undetermined. The CDR3 runs to 16 residues. V was trimmed by 1 base and J by 13 bases, leaving 23 bases between them. Germline V CDR1 and CDR2: SEHNR, FQNEAQ (reference sequence). CDR3 residues: CASSLESWQAGLRQFF. CDR3 nucleotide sequence: TGTGCCAGCAGCTTAGAAAGTTGGCAGGCCGGCCTTCGCCAGTTCTTC.

The V call is TRBV4-1, the J call TRBJ1-1; no reliable D call. CDR1 MGHRA and CDR2 YSYEKL come from the germline V gene. The CDR3 sequence is 15 residues long. Trimming stripped 1 base from V and 1 base from J, with 10 bases between. CDR3 in amino acids: CASSQVLAPNTEAFF. DNA for the CDR3: TGCGCCAGCAGCCAAGTATTGGCACCGAACACTGAAGCTTTCTTT.

This CDR3 is CASRWQRYTDTQYF. For the CDR3, the DNA is TGTGCCAGCAGGTGGCAGCGCTACACAGATACGCAGTATTTT. The V and J genes are TRBV27 and TRBJ2-3, with D uncertain. CDR1 and CDR2 from the germline V gene are MNHEY and SMNVEV (reference sequence). V shed 6 bases and J shed 2 bases, with 12 bases lying between them. The CDR3 has 14 amino acids.

The V and J genes are TRBV6-1 and TRBJ2-1; 7 bases map to TRBD2. The germline CDR1 and CDR2 sequences are MNHNS and SASEGT. J lost 7 bases, V lost 8 bases, and 11 bases had no gene match. The CDR3 is 14 residues long. This CDR3 is CASLREGEGNEQFF. The CDR3 DNA sequence: TGTGCCAGCTTGAGGGAGGGCGAAGGGAATGAGCAGTTCTTC.

The gene calls are TRBV21-1 and TRBJ2-5; the D segment call TRBD1 is taken from the table without a DNA check. TRBV21-1 is a documented pseudogene. This CDR3 spans 14 amino acids. As DNA, the CDR3 is TGTGCCAGCAGCCAAAACAGGGTAATTGAGACCCAGTACTTC. Protein sequence: CASSQNRVIETQYF.

As regards this clone: A read error is likely, as this CDR3 ends without the conserved phenylalanine or tryptophan. The DNA is omitted, as the CDR3 cannot be located on it reliably, and the CDR3 follows TCRdb's listing. V gene TRBV9 combines with J gene TRBJ1-3; the table assigns TRBD1, which was not confirmed against the DNA. Termini included, the CDR3 measures 12 amino acids. The germline gives CDR1 SGDLS, CDR2 YYNGEE. CDR3 loop: CASSVARTIRRP.